This note documents a single T cell receptor beta chain sequence. Under the authors' procedure: Reference gene primer amplification gave nucleated cell count estimates. The protocol was immunoSEQ multiplex PCR, while the TCRdb copy is restricted to in-frame clones and leaves out a portion. D and trimming were read from the DNA, whereas the V and J calls and clone size are those reported in that table. Among 17,000 or so clones, 78% were seen once, and the ten largest hold 20% to 25%. These data originate in a study of blood T cell repertoires in COVID-19. Study details: Specimens from acute and convalescent COVID-19 originated in the United States, Italy and Spain. From T cells, B-cell-depleted T cells, or PBMCs came the material, which was cDNA or gDNA.

The V gene lost 5 bases and the J gene lost 9 bases, with 17 bases spanning the gap. Germline CDR1 LGHDT, CDR2 YNNKEL (reference sequence). This CDR3 has 14 amino acids. The sequenced material came from peripheral blood. The J gene is TRBJ2-4, the V gene TRBV3-1 (or the pseudogene TRBV3-2), with a weak D call TRBD1 (8 bases). The sequence was obtained from a man in his 60s with active or convalescent COVID-19. The CDR3 reads CASSRQGRGTIQYF. The CDR3 DNA follows: TGTGCCAGCAGCAGACAGGGGAGGGGAACCATTCAGTACTTC.